These 4 T cell receptor beta chains share one sample of origin, sequenced in a study of cytomegalovirus exposure and HLA in healthy donors (dated by TCRdb to the late 2010s). The library was obtained by the immunoSEQ multiplex PCR assay. For the multiplex PCR, a mixture combining 60 forward primers for TCR Vbeta segments and 13 reverse primers for TCR Jbeta segments was used. TCRdb mirrors the immuneACCESS table, restricted to in-frame sequences. Some clones are absent from its copies; in checked studies, under half trace to an unresolved V gene, and the reason for the others is unknown. The sample table records about 160,000 clones; around 81% of these occur just once. The biggest ten clones account for around 1% of the sample. The sequenced sample was PBMCs. The receptors originated from a woman aged 35 to 49 in good health and CMV-seronegative.

The table lists this clone with a few counts. This chain connects TRBV5-6 to TRBJ1-1; no reliable D call. The CDR3 contains 12 residues. Trimming cost V 3 bases and J 10 bases, with 13 bases left between them. Germline CDR1 is SGHDT and CDR2 is YYEEEE. CDR3 DNA sequence: TGTGCCAGCAGCTCGACCCGCCGAGGAGCTTTCTTT. It codes for CASSSTRRGAFF.

The rearrangement links TRBV7-6 to TRBJ1-3; D may be TRBD1 (5 bases). V shed 1 base and J shed 1 base, with 8 bases lying between them. The CDR3 totals 15 residues. Germline lookup yields CDR1 SGHVS and CDR2 FNYEAQ. The DNA for the CDR3 is TGTGCCAGCAGCTTAGTGACAGATTCTGGAAACACCATATATTTT. Its translation is CASSLVTDSGNTIYF.

This sequence joins TRBV28 and TRBJ1-5; 7 bases are a match to TRBD1. This CDR3 region has 15 residues. V shed 3 bases and J 6 bases; nucleotides not matched to a gene: 8. Per germline, CDR1 MDHEN and CDR2 SYDVKM. The CDR3 DNA reads TGTGCCAGCAGTTTCCCCGACAGGGAAAGTCAGCCCCAGCATTTT. Translation: CASSFPDRESQPQHF.

The rearrangement uses TRBV27 and TRBJ2-3, with D possibly being TRBD2 (6 bases). Looked up from germline, CDR1 is MNHEY and CDR2 is SMNVEV (reference sequence). The V end was cut by 4 bases, the J end by 7 bases, with 21 bases between. The CDR3 has 16 amino acids. As DNA, the CDR3 is TGTGCCAGCAGTTCGTCCGGGGGTCGTGCGGGGAATACGCAGTATTTT. It specifies CASSSSGGRAGNTQYF.